This T cell receptor (beta chain) was documented in a study of beta chain features in type 1 diabetes. Study at large: Healthy donors and patients showed comparable age, gender and cell yields. Study-wide results and limits: The study found that naive, central memory and Treg TCRB repertoires appeared more similar in patients than in healthy donors.

What was sequenced were expressed TCRB transcripts, since all of the isolated RNA had been reverse transcribed. This table comes from immunoSEQ multiplex PCR, and its TCRdb copy is limited to in-frame clones, with some not included. The sample yields about 260,000 clones, more than 65% seen once. This clone was seen only once. Its cognate antigen is unknown. CDR3 length: 16 amino acids. The ends were cut back, 1 base at V and 1 base at J, with 12 bases in the middle. Looked up from germline, CDR1 is MGHDK and CDR2 is SYGVNS. Based on CD45RO/CCR7/CD25/CD127/CD95/CD27, CD4+ regulatory, stem cell-like memory, naive and central memory cells were sorted.

The chain couples TRBV25-1 to TRBJ2-3, with D possibly TRBD1 on 5 matching bases. The TCR comes from a man aged 30 to 45 in good health. The sequenced sample was naive CD4+ T cells from blood. Here the CDR3 reads CASSELAGYGTDTQYF. The CDR3 DNA is TGTGCCAGCAGTGAATTAGCAGGGTATGGCACAGATACGCAGTATTTT.